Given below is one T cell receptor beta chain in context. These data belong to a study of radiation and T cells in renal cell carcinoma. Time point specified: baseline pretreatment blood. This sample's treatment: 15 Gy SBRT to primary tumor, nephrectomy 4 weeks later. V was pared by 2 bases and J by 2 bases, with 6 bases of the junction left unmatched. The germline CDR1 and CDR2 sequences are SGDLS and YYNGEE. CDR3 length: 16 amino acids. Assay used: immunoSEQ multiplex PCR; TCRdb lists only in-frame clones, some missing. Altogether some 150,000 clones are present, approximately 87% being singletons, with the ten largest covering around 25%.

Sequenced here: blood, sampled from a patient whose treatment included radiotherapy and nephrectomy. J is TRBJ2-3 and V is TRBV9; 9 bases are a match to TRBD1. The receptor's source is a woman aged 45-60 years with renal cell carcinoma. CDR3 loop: CASSVGQGRPTDTQYF. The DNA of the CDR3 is TGTGCCAGCAGCGTGGGACAGGGCCGCCCCACAGATACGCAGTATTTT.